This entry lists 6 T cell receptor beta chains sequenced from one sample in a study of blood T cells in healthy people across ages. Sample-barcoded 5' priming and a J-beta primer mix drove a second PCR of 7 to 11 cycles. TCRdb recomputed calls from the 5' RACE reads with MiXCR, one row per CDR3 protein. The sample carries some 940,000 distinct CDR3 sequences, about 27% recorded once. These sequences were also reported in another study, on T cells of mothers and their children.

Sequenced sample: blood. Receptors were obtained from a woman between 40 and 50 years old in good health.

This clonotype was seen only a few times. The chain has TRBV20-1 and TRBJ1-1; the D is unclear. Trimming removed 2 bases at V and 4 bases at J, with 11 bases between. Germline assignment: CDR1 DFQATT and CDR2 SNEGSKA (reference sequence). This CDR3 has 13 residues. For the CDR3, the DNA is TGCAGTGCTAGAACGGGGTTTGGCACTGAAGCTTTCTTT. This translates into CSARTGFGTEAFF.

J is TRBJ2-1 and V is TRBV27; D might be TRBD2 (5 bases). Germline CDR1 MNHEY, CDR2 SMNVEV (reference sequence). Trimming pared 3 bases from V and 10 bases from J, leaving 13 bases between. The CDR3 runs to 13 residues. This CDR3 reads CASSFQVSGEQFF. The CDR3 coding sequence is TGTGCCAGCAGTTTTCAAGTTTCGGGGGAGCAGTTCTTC.

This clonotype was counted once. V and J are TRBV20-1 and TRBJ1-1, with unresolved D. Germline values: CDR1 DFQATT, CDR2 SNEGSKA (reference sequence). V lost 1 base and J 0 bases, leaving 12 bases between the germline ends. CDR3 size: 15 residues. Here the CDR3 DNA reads TGCAGTGCTAGAGGCCAGGCCGGGGTGAACACTGAAGCTTTCTTT. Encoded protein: CSARGQAGVNTEAFF.

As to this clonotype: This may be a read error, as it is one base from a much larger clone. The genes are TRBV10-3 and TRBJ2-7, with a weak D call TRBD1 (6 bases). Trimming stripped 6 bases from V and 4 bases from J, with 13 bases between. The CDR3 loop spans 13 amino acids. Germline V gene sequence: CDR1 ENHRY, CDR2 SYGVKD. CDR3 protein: CAISDRRGYEQYF. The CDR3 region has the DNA TGTGCCATCAGCGACCGTAGGGGGTACGAGCAGTACTTC.

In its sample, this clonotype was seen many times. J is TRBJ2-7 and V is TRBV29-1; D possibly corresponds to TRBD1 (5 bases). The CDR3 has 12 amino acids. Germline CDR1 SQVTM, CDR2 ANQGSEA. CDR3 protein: CSVQESSYEQYF. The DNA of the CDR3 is TGCAGTGTACAGGAAAGCTCCTACGAGCAGTACTTC.

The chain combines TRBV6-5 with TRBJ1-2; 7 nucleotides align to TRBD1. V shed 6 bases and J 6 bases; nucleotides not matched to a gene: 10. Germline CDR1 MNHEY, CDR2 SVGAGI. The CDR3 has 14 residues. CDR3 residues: CASRPPGQLHGYTF. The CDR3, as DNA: TGTGCCAGCAGACCACCGGGACAGTTACATGGCTACACCTTC.